This T cell receptor (gamma chain) was documented in a study of Vδ1+ human thymocytes. Sequences come from RNA converted to cDNA by reverse transcription. CDR3 amplicons came from multiplex PCR with pooled V-gene forward and constant-region reverse primers. TCRdb fed the multiplex PCR reads to CATT. Of tens of thousands of gamma-chain clones listed, around a fifth were seen once; the top ten hold less than 2%. Study results and limitations: In the thymus, TRG and TRD repertoires looked highly polyclonal with Gaussian CDR3 lengths. Unlike peripheral blood Vdelta1+ controls, thymic delta-chain sequences included approximately 20% Vdelta2 and few Vdelta3.

Concerning this clone itself: Its antigen is undetermined. Possible read error: a much larger clone is one base away.

Germline CDR1 VINAFY, CDR2 YDVSNSKD. This CDR3 contains 14 residues. V lost 0 bases, J lost 4 bases, and 6 bases stayed unmatched. Sequences were obtained from Vdelta1+ gamma-delta thymocytes from the thymus. Documented subset: FACS-sorted CD3+ TCRalphabeta- TCRVdelta1+ TCRVdelta2- thymocytes. The receptor's source is a boy in the first two years of life who had congenital heart surgery. V usage is TRGV5 and J usage is TRGJ1 or TRGJ2. This chain's CDR3 is CATWDRTGYYKKLF. CDR3 coding DNA: TGTGCCACCTGGGACAGGACGGGGTATTATAAGAAACTCTTT.